These 3 T cell receptor beta chains were all obtained from the same sample, sequenced in a study of beta chain features in type 1 diabetes. Expressed TCRB transcripts were sequenced, since all the RNA that had been isolated was reverse transcribed. Produced via immunoSEQ multiplex PCR; TCRdb's table is partial and in-frame only. The sample holds about 160,000 clones, about 8.1% seen once. The sequenced sample was central memory CD4+ T cells from blood. All receptors derive from a man between 18 and 29 years old in good health.

This clone was recorded a few times. The CDR3 DNA follows: TGCGCCAGCAGCGCCGGGACTAGCGGGGGGGAACAAGAGACCCAGTACTTC. Translation gives CASSAGTSGGEQETQYF. The gene calls are TRBV5-1 and TRBJ2-5; 16 positions agree with TRBD2. The CDR3 covers 17 residues. Germline V lookup: CDR1 SGHRS, CDR2 YFSETQ. The V segment lost 4 bases and the J segment 2 bases; nucleotides outside the gene matches: 5.

This clone was counted between two and nine times. The CDR3 DNA follows: TGTGCCAGCAGCACGGGGGGGCCGGTCACAGATACGCAGTATTTT. Protein sequence: CASSTGGPVTDTQYF. The gene calls are TRBV9 and TRBJ2-3; TRBD2 aligns across 8 bases. CDR1 and CDR2 (germline): SGDLS, YYNGEE. The CDR3 totals 15 residues. Unmatched junction bases numbered 6, after V lost 4 bases and J lost 2 bases.

This clone showed up just a few times. The chain recombines TRBV7-2 with TRBJ2-2, with TRBD1 matching over 8 bases. After removal of 5 bases from V and 4 bases from J, the junction contained 6 bases not matched to a gene. CDR3 size: 15 residues. Germline values: CDR1 SGHTA, CDR2 FQGNSA. As DNA, the CDR3 is TGTGCCAGCAGCCGTACAGGGGGATTCACCGGGGAGCTGTTTTTT. This encodes CASSRTGGFTGELFF.